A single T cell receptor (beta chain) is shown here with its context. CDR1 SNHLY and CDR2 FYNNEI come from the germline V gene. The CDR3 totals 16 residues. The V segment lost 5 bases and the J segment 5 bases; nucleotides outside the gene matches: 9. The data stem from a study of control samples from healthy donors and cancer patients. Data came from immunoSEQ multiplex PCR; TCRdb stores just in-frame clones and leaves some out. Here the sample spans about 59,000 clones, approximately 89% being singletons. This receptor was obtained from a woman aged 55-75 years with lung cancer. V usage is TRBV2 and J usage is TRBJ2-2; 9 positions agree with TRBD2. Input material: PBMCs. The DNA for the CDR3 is TGTGCCAGCAGTCTTGCTAGCGGGATGGGGACCGGGGAGCTGTTTTTT. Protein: CASSLASGMGTGELFF.